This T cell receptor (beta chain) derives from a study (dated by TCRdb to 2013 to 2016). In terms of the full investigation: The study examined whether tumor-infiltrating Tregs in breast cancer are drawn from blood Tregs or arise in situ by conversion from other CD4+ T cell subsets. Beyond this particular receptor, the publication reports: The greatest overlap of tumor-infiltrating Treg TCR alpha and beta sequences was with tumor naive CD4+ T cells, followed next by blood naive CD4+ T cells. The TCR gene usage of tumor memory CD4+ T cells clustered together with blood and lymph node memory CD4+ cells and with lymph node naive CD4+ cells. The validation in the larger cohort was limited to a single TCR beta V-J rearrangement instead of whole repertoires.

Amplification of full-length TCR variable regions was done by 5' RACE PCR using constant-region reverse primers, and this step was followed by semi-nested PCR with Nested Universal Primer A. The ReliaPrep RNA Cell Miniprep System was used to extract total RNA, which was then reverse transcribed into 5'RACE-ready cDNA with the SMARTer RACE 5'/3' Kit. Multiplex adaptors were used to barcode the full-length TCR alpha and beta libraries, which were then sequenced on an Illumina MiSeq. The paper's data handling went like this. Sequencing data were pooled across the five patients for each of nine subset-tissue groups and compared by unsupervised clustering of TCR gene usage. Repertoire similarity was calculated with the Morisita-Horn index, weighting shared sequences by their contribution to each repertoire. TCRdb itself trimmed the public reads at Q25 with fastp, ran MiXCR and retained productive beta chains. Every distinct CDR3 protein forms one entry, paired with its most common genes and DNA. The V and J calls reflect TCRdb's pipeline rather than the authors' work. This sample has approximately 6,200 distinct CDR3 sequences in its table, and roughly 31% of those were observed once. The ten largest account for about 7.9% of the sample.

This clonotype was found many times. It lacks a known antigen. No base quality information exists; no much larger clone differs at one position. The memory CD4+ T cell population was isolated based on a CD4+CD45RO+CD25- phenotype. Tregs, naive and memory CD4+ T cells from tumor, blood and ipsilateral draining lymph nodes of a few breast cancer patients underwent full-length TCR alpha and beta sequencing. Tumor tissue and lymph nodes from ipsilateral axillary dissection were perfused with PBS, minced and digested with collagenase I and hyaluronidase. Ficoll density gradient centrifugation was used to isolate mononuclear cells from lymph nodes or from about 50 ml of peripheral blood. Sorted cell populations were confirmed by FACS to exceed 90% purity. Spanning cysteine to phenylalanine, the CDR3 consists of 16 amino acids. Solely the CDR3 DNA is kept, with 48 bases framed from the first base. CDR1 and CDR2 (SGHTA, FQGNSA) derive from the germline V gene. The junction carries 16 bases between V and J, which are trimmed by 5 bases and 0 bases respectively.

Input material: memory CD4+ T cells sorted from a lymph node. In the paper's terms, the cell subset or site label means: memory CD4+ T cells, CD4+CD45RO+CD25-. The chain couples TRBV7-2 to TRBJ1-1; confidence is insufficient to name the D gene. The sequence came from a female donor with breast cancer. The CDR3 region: CASSPGLLPLNTEAFF. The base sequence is TGTGCCAGCAGCCCAGGACTTCTCCCTTTGAACACTGAAGCTTTCTTT.